This entry lists 19 T cell receptor beta chains sequenced from one sample in a study of identical twins. TCRdb ran MiXCR on the 5' RACE reads and lists one entry per CDR3 protein. The table has hundreds of thousands of distinct CDR3 sequences, 21% seen once. This same sample was also taken into another study, of T cells expressing NK-cell markers.

Sequenced input: PBMCs. The receptor set was obtained from a woman aged 18-29 years in good health.

V usage is TRBV4-3 and J usage is TRBJ2-4, with 10 bases aligning to TRBD2. CDR3 size: 16 residues. The ends lost 3 bases at V and 6 bases at J; junction bases unmatched: 8. Germline V gene data show CDR1 as LGHNA and CDR2 as YSLEER. CDR3 sequence (DNA): TGCGCCAGCAGCCAGTCGGTAGCGGGAGGCATAAACATTCAGTACTTC. Protein sequence: CASSQSVAGGINIQYF.

This clonotype was detected a few times. The chain employs TRBV6-1 and TRBJ2-1; D possibly matches TRBD1 or TRBD2 (6 bases each). This CDR3 is 17 amino acids long. Germline V CDR1 and CDR2: MNHNS, SASEGT. Trimming left V 6 bases short and J 3 bases short, with 21 bases between. The CDR3 spells CASRPRVRGPLYNEQFF. The CDR3 DNA reads TGTGCCAGCAGGCCCAGGGTCCGGGGGCCCCTCTACAATGAGCAGTTCTTC.

The chain couples TRBV20-1 to TRBJ2-3; D gene uncertain. Trimming stripped 2 bases from V and 2 bases from J, with 5 bases between. CDR3 size: 12 residues. In germline, CDR1 is DFQATT, CDR2 SNEGSKA (reference sequence). The CDR3 protein is CSARLPTDTQYF. In DNA form, the CDR3 reads TGCAGTGCTAGATTGCCCACAGATACGCAGTATTTT.

There are a few counts of this clonotype. The chain has TRBV19 and TRBJ2-7, with a possible D match to TRBD2 (5 bases). This CDR3 is 13 amino acids long. The germline V gene has CDR1 LNHDA and CDR2 SQIVND (reference sequence). Between the trimmed V and J ends, which lost 2 bases and 5 bases, there was a span of 10 bases. As DNA, the CDR3 is TGTGCCAGTAGTATACTGAGAGGGAACGAGCAGTACTTC. This encodes CASSILRGNEQYF. Full variable domain (rest looked up from reference TRBV19 and TRBJ2-7): DGGITQSPKYLFRKEGQNVTLSCEQNLNHDAMYWYRQDPGQGLRLIYYSQIVNDFQKGDIAEGYSVSREKKESFPLTVTSAQKNPTAFYLCASSILRGNEQYFGPGTRLTVT.

This clonotype has at least ten counts. This chain connects TRBV5-6 to TRBJ2-7; D possibly corresponds to TRBD1 (5 bases). Trimming left V 3 bases short and J 6 bases short, with 7 bases between. The CDR3 contains 11 residues. From germline, CDR1 is SGHDT and CDR2 YYEEEE. The CDR3 region has the DNA TGTGCCAGCAGCTCGACAGTCGAGCAGTACTTC. It translates to CASSSTVEQYF.

This clonotype has just a few counts. The rearrangement uses TRBV5-1 and TRBJ2-6, with 8 bases identical to TRBD1. CDR1 and CDR2 from the germline V gene are SGHRS and YFSETQ. There are 17 residues in the CDR3. The ends lost 2 bases at V and 3 bases at J; junction bases unmatched: 7. The chain's CDR3 is CASSFLTGGSGANVLTF. Written as DNA, the CDR3 is TGCGCCAGCAGCTTCCTCACAGGGGGGAGTGGGGCCAACGTCCTGACTTTC.

This rearrangement joins TRBV27 to TRBJ1-2; a weak D match, TRBD1 (6 bases). This CDR3 comprises 15 residues. Trimming cost V 4 bases and J 5 bases, with 17 bases left between them. Germline V CDR1 and CDR2: MNHEY, SMNVEV (reference sequence). CDR3 region: CASSSAGQRAYGYTF. CDR3 bases: TGTGCCAGCAGTTCTGCCGGACAGAGGGCTTATGGCTACACCTTC.

The rearrangement links TRBV6-5 to TRBJ1-2; no clear D. The V gene's germline CDR1 is MNHEY and CDR2 SVGAGI. With 4 bases removed from V and 5 bases from J, the gap between germline ends came to 11 bases. The CDR3 has 13 amino acids. The CDR3 coding sequence is TGTGCCAGCAGTTTCAAACTGGTTTATGGCTACACCTTC. Translation: CASSFKLVYGYTF.

This rearrangement joins TRBV5-1 to TRBJ1-1, with D possibly being TRBD1 (6 bases). Germline CDR1 is SGHRS and CDR2 is YFSETQ. This CDR3 spans 15 amino acids. Trimming took 0 bases from V and 5 from J, leaving 14 bases between them. CDR3 loop: CASSLAPGERTEAFF. The DNA for the CDR3 is TGCGCCAGCAGCTTGGCGCCAGGGGAAAGGACTGAAGCTTTCTTT.

This clonotype was picked up a small number of times. The chain recombines TRBV20-1 with TRBJ2-1; D is uncertain. This CDR3 has 15 amino acids. CDR1 and CDR2 (germline): DFQATT, SNEGSKA (reference sequence). V shed 1 base and J shed 6 bases, with 16 bases lying between them. This CDR3 is CSARGPRLRGNEQFF. DNA of the CDR3: TGCAGTGCTAGAGGACCTAGACTTCGCGGCAATGAGCAGTTCTTC.

This clonotype has more than one count but fewer than ten. This chain connects TRBV18 to TRBJ1-3; D not resolved. Germline CDR1 is KGHSH and CDR2 is LQKENI. The CDR3 has 14 amino acids. Trimming removed 2 bases from V and 0 bases from J, with 5 bases in between. CDR3 bases: TGTGCCAGCTCACCAGGCAGCTCTGGAAACACCATATATTTT. Protein product: CASSPGSSGNTIYF.

The V gene is TRBV5-1, the J gene TRBJ2-3; D is possibly TRBD2 (5 bases). Looked up from germline, CDR1 is SGHRS and CDR2 is YFSETQ. The ends were cut back, 3 bases at V and 0 bases at J, with 11 bases in the middle. The CDR3 sequence is 15 residues long. CDR3 DNA sequence: TGCGCCAGCAGCTGGCGGGCGGCCAGCACAGATACGCAGTATTTT. Amino acids: CASSWRAASTDTQYF.

The table lists this clonotype with a few counts. CDR3 coding DNA: TGTGCCAGCACCCCATGGGGTGGAGCGACCTATGGCTACACCTTC. Protein sequence: CASTPWGGATYGYTF. The V call is TRBV6-2 or TRBV6-3, the J call TRBJ1-2; D remains unclear. Trimming took off 7 bases at V and 4 bases at J, with 19 bases between the two ends. Germline CDR1 MNHEY, CDR2 SVGEGT. The CDR3 covers 15 residues.

The chain uses TRBV12-3 or TRBV12-4 and TRBJ2-1; no reliable D call. V was clipped by 6 bases and J by 14 bases, with 17 bases between them. There are 12 residues in the CDR3. The chain's CDR3 is CASSPLLAPEFF. The CDR3, as DNA: TGTGCCAGCAGCCCCCTACTGGCTCCCGAGTTCTTC.

This sequence joins TRBV11-2 and TRBJ2-1; D remains ambiguous. The CDR3 sequence is 14 residues long. Germline V gene sequence: CDR1 SGHAT, CDR2 FQNNGV. Trimming took off 5 bases at V and 7 bases at J, with 15 bases between the two ends. For the CDR3, the DNA is TGTGCCAGCAGCCAAATACGTTCGCGAAATGAGCAGTTCTTC. It translates to CASSQIRSRNEQFF.

This clonotype has just a few counts. This sequence joins TRBV12-3 or TRBV12-4 and TRBJ2-7, with D maybe TRBD2 (5 bases). Between the trimmed V and J ends, which lost 3 bases and 7 bases, there was a span of 13 bases. This CDR3 region has 13 residues. The CDR3 sequence: CASSFEGVREQYF. The CDR3 DNA sequence: TGTGCCAGCAGTTTCGAGGGAGTGAGGGAGCAGTACTTC.

This clonotype was seen many times. The chain couples TRBV12-3 or TRBV12-4 to TRBJ2-5; D might be TRBD1 or TRBD2, each matching 5 bases. The CDR3 contains 14 residues. V shed 3 bases and J shed 5 bases, with 13 bases lying between them. The DNA for the CDR3 is TGTGCCAGCAGTTTGCGGGCAGGGTGGGAGACCCAGTACTTC. The encoded protein is CASSLRAGWETQYF.

The V and J genes are TRBV9 and TRBJ2-3, with D unresolved. The germline V gene encodes CDR1 SGDLS and CDR2 YYNGEE. Trimming pared 3 bases from V and 0 bases from J, leaving 8 bases between. The CDR3 is 14 residues long. The CDR3 sequence is CASSGSASTDTQYF. The DNA of the CDR3 is TGTGCCAGCAGCGGTTCCGCTAGCACAGATACGCAGTATTTT.

This chain links TRBV12-3 or TRBV12-4 with TRBJ2-7; D call uncertain. The CDR3 spans 12 residues. V dropped 6 bases and J dropped 4 bases, with 10 bases sitting between them. The CDR3 sequence: CASSRLLYEQYF. The CDR3 nucleotides are TGTGCCAGCAGCCGTCTATTATACGAGCAGTACTTC.